This T cell receptor (beta chain) was recovered during a study of cytotoxic CD8 clonotypes in ibrutinib-treated CLL (dated by TCRdb to the early 2020s). Looking at the study overall: The cohort was composed of under 12 relapsed/refractory and around 15 treatment-naive patients; IGHV unmutated status was identified in around 17 patients. Responses were partial in approximately 24 patients and complete in 2; after median about 70 months follow-up, approximately 15 stayed in remission and roughly twelve progressed. Response samples were obtained after a median of approximately twelve months of treatment, with a range of about 6 to 36 months. An average of around 260,000 productive templates and approximately 90,000 productive rearrangements was obtained per sample. Of the 85 to 90 participants in the trial, about two dozen had longitudinal samples available. Cryopreserved peripheral blood mononuclear cells were obtained before treatment, at response, and at either sustained remission or disease progression. Patients were still on ibrutinib when every remission and progressive disease sample was collected.

The time point label for this specimen denotes: 20 to 30 months on ibrutinib. For TCR beta library preparation, roughly 2 micrograms of genomic DNA was extracted from cryopreserved PBMCs. Longitudinal blood samples from CLL patients receiving ibrutinib monotherapy were subjected to high-throughput TCR beta sequencing. The patients were enrolled in a single-center, open-label phase 2 trial of ibrutinib monotherapy. As to this clone: The clone's antigen remains unknown. No much larger clonotype is one base removed from it; base qualities were not supplied.

CDR1 MNHEY and CDR2 SVGAGI are derived from the germline V gene. Deletion took 4 bases off V and 8 bases off J, with a span of 17 bases between the germline ends. The CDR3 numbers 14 residues from cysteine through phenylalanine. Of all the DNA, just the CDR3 is kept, 42 bases in frame from base 1. On a MiSeq, deep resolution sequencing aimed for a depth between 1 in 1 million and 1 in 200,000 T cells, with each clonotype covered approximately 9.8x on average. The immunoSEQ hsTCRB Kit was used to generate TCR beta libraries. Processing in the source paper ran as follows. The data were analyzed with ImmunoSEQ Analyzer and ImmunoSEQ Data Assistant, and V, D and J gene assignments followed IMGT definitions. Clonality, which ranges from 0 to 1, was calculated as one minus the normalized Shannon entropy of productive rearrangement frequencies. Public clonotype analysis was restricted to overrepresented clonotypes comprising at least 0.05% of each patient's repertoire. About a dozen age-matched healthy donor repertoires from immuneACCESS served as clonality controls. The table was pulled from immuneACCESS by TCRdb, which kept in-frame rearrangements only. Such tables lose some clones; where checked, under half of the loss comes from unresolved V genes, and the rest has no known cause. The V and J calls and clone size are taken from that table; D and trimming were inferred from the DNA. The table for this sample lists 110,000 to 150,000 clones; roughly three quarters of them were counted only once. The ten biggest clones cover 4.5% to 6.5% of the sample.

Paper-wide results and their limitations: Clonality rose at ibrutinib response, remained stable during sustained remission, and dropped back toward baseline at progression. Baseline clonality exceeded that of age-matched healthy donors and correlated strongly with circulating CD8+ T-cell counts. Lymph node repertoires were not examined, and the timing of sampling was not matched between patients in sustained remission and those whose disease progressed. Public clonotypes were rare and either shrank or stayed stable during treatment, and the rise in clonality at ibrutinib response reflected expansion of private clonotypes.

The input for sequencing was PBMCs, taken after 24 months of ibrutinib treatment. This TCR came from a human donor with chronic lymphocytic leukemia. The chain is assembled from TRBV6-5 and TRBJ1-2; the D gene cannot be named for sure. The CDR3 region: CASSSRPSVEGYTF. The DNA sequence is TGTGCCAGCAGTTCCCGTCCATCCGTGGAGGGCTACACCTTC.